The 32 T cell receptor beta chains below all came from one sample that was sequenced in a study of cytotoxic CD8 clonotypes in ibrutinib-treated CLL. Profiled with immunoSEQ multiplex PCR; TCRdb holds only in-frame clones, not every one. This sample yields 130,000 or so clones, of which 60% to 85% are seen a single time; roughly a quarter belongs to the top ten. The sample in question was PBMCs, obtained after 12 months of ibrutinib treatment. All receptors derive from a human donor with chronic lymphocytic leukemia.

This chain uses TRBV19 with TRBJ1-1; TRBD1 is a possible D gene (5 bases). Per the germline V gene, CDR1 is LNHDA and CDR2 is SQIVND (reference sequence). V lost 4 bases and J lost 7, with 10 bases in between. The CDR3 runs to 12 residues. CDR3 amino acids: CASSTGHREAFF. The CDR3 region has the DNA TGTGCCAGTAGTACTGGACACCGTGAAGCTTTCTTT.

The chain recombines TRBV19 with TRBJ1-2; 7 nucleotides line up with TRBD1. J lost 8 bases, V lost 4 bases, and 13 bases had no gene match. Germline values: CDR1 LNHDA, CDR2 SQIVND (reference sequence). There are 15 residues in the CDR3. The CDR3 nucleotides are TGTGCCAGTAGTAGACGAGTAGGGGGCGCGGAAGGCTACACCTTC. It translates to CASSRRVGGAEGYTF.

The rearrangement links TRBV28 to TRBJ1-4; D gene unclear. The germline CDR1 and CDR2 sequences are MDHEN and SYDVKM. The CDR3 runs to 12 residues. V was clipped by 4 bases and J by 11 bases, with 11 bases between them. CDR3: CASSSPGRKLFF. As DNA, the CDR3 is TGTGCCAGCAGTTCCCCGGGGAGGAAACTGTTTTTT. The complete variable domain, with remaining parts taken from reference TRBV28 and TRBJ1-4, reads DVKVTQSSRYLVKRTGEKVFLECVQDMDHENMFWYRQDPGLGLRLIYFSYDVKMKEKGDIPEGYSVSREKKERFSLILESASTNQTSMYLCASSSPGRKLFFGSGTQLSVL.

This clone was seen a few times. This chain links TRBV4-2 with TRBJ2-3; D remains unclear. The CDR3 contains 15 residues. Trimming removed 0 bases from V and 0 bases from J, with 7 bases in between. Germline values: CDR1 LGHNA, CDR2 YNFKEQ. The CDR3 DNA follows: TGTGCCAGCAGCCAAGATAGGCTTAGCACAGATACGCAGTATTTT. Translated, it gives CASSQDRLSTDTQYF.

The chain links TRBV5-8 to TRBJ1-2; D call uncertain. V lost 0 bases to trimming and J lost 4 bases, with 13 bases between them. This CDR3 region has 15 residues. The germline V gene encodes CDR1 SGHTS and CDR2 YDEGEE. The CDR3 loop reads CASSLASADLYGYTF. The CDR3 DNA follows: TGTGCCAGCAGCTTGGCCTCGGCAGACCTCTATGGCTACACCTTC.

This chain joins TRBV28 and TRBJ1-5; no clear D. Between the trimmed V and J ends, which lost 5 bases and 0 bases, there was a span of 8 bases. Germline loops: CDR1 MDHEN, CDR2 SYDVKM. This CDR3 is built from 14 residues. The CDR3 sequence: CASSTQNSNQPQHF. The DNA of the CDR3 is TGTGCCAGCAGTACACAAAATAGCAATCAGCCCCAGCATTTT. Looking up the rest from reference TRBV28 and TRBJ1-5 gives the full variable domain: DVKVTQSSRYLVKRTGEKVFLECVQDMDHENMFWYRQDPGLGLRLIYFSYDVKMKEKGDIPEGYSVSREKKERFSLILESASTNQTSMYLCASSTQNSNQPQHFGDGTRLSIL.

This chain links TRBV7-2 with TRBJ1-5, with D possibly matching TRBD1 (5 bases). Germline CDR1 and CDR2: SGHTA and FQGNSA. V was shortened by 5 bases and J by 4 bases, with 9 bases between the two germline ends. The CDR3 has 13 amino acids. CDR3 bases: TGTGCCAGCAGCACGGACACAAATCAGCCCCAGCATTTT. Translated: CASSTDTNQPQHF.

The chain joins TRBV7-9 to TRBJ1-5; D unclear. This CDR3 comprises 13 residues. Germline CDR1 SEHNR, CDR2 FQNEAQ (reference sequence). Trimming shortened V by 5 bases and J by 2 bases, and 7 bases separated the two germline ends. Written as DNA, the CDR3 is TGTGCCAGCAGCCCCTCGGGCAATCAGCCCCAGCATTTT. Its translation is CASSPSGNQPQHF.

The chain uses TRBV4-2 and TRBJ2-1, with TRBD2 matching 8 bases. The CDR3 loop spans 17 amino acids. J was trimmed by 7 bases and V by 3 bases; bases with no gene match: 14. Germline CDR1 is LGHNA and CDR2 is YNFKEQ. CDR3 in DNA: TGTGCCAGCAGCCATGAGCCTGGGACTAGTACGGGAAATGAGCAGTTCTTC. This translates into CASSHEPGTSTGNEQFF.

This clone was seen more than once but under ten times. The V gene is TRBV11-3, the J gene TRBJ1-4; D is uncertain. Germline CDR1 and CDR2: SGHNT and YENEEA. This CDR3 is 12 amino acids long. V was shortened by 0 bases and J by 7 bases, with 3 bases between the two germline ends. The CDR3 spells CASSLDLEKLFF. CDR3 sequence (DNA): TGTGCCAGCAGCTTAGATCTTGAAAAACTGTTTTTT.

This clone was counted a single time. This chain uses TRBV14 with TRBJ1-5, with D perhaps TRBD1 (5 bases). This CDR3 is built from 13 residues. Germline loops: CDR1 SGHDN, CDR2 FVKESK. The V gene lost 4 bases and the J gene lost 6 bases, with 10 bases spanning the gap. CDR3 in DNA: TGTGCCAGCAGCCTGGGGGGAACTCAGCCCCAGCATTTT. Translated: CASSLGGTQPQHF.

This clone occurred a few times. This CDR3 reads CATSPNRASPLHF. The CDR3 DNA is TGTGCCACCAGCCCAAATCGGGCGTCGCCCCTCCACTTT. The J gene is TRBJ1-6, the V gene TRBV15, with D unclear. The germline V and J ends were trimmed by 5 bases and 13 bases, with 15 bases remaining between them. The CDR3 covers 13 residues. Germline values: CDR1 LNHNV, CDR2 YYDKDF (reference sequence).

The CDR3 sequence: CASSLGQGAYEQYF. The DNA for the CDR3 is TGTGCCAGCAGCTTGGGACAGGGGGCATACGAGCAGTACTTC. This chain uses TRBV5-5 with TRBJ2-7; 10 positions agree with TRBD1. The CDR3 extends over 14 amino acids. Per germline, CDR1 SGHKS and CDR2 YYEKEE (reference sequence). V shed 0 bases and J 4 bases; nucleotides not matched to a gene: 1.

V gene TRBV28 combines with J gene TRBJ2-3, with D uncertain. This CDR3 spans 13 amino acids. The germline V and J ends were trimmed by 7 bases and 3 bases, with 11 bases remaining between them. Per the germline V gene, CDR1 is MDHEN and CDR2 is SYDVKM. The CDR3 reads CASIERKTDTQYF. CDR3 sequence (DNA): TGTGCCAGCATCGAGAGGAAAACAGATACGCAGTATTTT.

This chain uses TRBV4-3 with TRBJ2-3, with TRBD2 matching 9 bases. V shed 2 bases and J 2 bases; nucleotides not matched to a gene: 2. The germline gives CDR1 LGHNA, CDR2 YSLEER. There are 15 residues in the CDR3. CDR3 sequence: CASSQTSGYTDTQYF. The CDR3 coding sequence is TGCGCCAGCAGCCAAACTAGCGGGTACACAGATACGCAGTATTTT.

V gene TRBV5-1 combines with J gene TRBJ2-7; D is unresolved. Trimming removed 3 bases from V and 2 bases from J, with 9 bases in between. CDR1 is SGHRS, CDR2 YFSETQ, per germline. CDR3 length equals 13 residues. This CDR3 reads CASSSASPYEQYF. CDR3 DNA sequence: TGCGCCAGCAGCTCGGCGTCACCCTACGAGCAGTACTTC.

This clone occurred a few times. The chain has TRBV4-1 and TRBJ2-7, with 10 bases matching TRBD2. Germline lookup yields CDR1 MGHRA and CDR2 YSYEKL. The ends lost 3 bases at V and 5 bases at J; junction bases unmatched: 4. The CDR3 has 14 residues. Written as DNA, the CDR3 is TGCGCCAGCAGCCACCCTAGCGGGAGCCACGAGCAGTACTTC. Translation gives CASSHPSGSHEQYF.

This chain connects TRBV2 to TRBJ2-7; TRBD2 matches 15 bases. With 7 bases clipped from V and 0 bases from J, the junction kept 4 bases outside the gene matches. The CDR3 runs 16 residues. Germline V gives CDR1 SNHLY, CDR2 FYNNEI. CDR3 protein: CASTGTSGGTSYEQYF. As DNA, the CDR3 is TGTGCCAGCACTGGGACTAGCGGGGGGACCTCCTACGAGCAGTACTTC.

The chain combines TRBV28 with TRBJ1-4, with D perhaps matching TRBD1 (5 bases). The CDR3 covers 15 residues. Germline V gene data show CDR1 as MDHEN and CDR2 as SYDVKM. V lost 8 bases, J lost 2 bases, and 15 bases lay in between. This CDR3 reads CASRGVGITNEKLFF. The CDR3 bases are TGTGCCAGCCGGGGGGTAGGGATCACTAATGAAAAACTGTTTTTT.

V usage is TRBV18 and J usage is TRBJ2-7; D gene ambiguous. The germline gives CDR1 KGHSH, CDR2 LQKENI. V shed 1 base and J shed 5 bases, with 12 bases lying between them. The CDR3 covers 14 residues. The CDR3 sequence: CASSPQRFPDEQYF. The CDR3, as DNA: TGTGCCAGCTCACCACAAAGGTTCCCGGACGAGCAGTACTTC.

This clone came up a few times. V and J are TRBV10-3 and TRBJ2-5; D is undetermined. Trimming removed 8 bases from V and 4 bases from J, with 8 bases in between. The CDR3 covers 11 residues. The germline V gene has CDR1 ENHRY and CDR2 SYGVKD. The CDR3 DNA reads TGTGCCATCGCTGAGGCAGAGACCCAGTACTTC. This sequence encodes CAIAEAETQYF.

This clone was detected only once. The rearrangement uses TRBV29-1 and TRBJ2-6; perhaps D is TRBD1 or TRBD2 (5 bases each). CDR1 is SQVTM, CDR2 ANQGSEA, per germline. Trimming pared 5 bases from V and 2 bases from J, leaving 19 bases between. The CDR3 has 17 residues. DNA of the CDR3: TGCAGCGTTTGGAGTTGGGGGATTGCCCCTGGGGCCAACGTCCTGACTTTC. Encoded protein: CSVWSWGIAPGANVLTF.

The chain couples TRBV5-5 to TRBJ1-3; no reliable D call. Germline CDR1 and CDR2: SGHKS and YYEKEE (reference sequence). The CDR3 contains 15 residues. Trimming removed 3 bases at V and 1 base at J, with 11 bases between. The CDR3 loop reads CASSSLGFSGNTIYF. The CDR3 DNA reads TGTGCCAGCAGCTCCTTGGGGTTTTCTGGAAACACCATATATTTT.

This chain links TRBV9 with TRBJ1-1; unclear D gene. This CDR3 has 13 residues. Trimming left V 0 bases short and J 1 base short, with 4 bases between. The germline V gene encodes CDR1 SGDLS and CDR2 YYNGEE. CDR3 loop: CASSVVQNTEAFF. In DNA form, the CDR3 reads TGTGCCAGCAGCGTAGTACAGAACACTGAAGCTTTCTTT.

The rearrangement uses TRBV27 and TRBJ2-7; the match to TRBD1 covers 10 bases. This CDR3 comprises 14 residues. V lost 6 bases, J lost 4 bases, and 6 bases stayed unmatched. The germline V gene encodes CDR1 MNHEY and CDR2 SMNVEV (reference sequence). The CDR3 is CASSRGDRGYEQYF. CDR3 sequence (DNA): TGTGCCAGCAGCAGGGGGGACAGGGGTTACGAGCAGTACTTC.

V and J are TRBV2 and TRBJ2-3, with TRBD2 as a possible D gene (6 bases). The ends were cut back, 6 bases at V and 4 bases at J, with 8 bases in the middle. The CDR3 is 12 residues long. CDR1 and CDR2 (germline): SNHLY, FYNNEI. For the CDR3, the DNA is TGTGCCAGCAGCGGAGGGCCAGATACGCAGTATTTT. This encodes CASSGGPDTQYF.

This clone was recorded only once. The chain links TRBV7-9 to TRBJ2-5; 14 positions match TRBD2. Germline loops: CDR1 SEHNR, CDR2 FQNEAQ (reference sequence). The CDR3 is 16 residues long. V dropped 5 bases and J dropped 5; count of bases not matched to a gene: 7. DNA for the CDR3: TGTGCCAGCAGCGCCGGACTAGCGGGGGGTAGGGAGACCCAGTACTTC. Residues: CASSAGLAGGRETQYF.

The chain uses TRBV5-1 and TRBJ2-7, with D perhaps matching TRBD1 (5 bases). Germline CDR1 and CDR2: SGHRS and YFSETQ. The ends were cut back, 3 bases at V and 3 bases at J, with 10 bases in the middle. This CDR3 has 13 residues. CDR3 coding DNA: TGCGCCAGCAGCTGGACATTCGACTACGAGCAGTACTTC. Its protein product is CASSWTFDYEQYF.

In DNA form, the CDR3 reads TGTGCCAGCACCTTCTCGGGACAGGGTGAGCAGTACTTC. Translating it yields CASTFSGQGEQYF. This chain uses TRBV28 with TRBJ2-7; 9 bases are a match to TRBD1. With 7 bases clipped from V and 7 bases from J, the junction kept 8 bases outside the gene matches. Germline V gene sequence: CDR1 MDHEN, CDR2 SYDVKM. CDR3 length: 13 amino acids.

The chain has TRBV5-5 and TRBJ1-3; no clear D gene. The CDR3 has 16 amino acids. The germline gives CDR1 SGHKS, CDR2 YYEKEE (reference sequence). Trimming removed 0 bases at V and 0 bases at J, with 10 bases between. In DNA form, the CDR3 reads TGTGCCAGCAGCTTGGGAGCCTCAATCTCTGGAAACACCATATATTTT. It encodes CASSLGASISGNTIYF.

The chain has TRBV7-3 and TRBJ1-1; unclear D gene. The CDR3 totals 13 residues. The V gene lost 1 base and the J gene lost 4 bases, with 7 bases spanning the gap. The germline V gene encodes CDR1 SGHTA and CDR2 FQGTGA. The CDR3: CASSLMYSTEAFF. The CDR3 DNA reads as TGTGCCAGCAGCTTAATGTACAGCACTGAAGCTTTCTTT.

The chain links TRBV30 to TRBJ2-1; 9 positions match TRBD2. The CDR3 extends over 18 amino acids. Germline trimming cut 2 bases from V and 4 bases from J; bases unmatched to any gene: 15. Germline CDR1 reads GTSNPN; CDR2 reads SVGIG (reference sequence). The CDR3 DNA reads TGTGCCTGGAGTCTCTCGGGCCCGGGACTAGCTCATTACAATGAGCAGTTCTTC. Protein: CAWSLSGPGLAHYNEQFF. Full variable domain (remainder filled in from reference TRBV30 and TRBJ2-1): SQTIHQWPATLVQPVGSPLSLECTVEGTSNPNLYWYRQAAGRGLQLLFYSVGIGQISSEVPQNLSASRPQDRQFILSSKKLLLSDSGFYLCAWSLSGPGLAHYNEQFFGPGTRLTVL.